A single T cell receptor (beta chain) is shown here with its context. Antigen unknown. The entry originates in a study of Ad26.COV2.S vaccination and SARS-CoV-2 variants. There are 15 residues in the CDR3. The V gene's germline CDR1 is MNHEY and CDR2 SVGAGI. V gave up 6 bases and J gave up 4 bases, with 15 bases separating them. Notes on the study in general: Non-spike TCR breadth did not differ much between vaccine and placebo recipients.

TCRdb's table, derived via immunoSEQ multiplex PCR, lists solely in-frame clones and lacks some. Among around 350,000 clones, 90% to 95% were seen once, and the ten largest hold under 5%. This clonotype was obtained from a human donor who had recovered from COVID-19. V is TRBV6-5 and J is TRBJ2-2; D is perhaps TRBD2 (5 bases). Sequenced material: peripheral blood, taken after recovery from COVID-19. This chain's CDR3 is CASSDRTLLTGELFF. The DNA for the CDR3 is TGTGCCAGCAGCGACCGGACTTTACTCACCGGGGAGCTGTTTTTT.